A single T cell receptor beta chain is shown here with its context. The specificity of this receptor is unknown. Base qualities are not recorded, but no much larger clone differs from it by a single base. This sample was taken from a study of post-analysis software for immune sequencing data (dated by TCRdb to the mid-2010s). Concerning the study at large: Disease courses on record covered relapsing-remitting, secondary progressive and progressive-relapsing multiple sclerosis, though some patients had no subtype annotation. The patient repertoires were set against 11 previously published healthy control repertoires from donors whose ages ranged from roughly 6 to 27 years. A subset of samples was prepared in parallel using single-end sample barcoding, then pooled and co-amplified after Illumina adapter ligation. Results and caveats for the whole study, not just this receptor: The control group was slightly older than the multiple sclerosis patient group. Compared with controls, multiple sclerosis patients had significantly lower normalized Chao1 diversity, a finding suggesting substantial peripheral T-cell clonal expansion. Patients showed significantly higher frequencies than controls for roughly five TRBV segments, among them TRBV5-6, TRBV5-1 and TRBV20-1. When samples were clustered directly using the F measure, samples prepared in the same batch co-clustered strongly, which prompted a batch-effect correction.

The library relied on PCR. Sequencing took place on an Illumina HiSeq 2500. To reduce PCR and sequencing biases, unique molecular identifiers were incorporated into the TCR beta cDNA libraries. Per 1 to 10 million input T cells, some 500,000 cDNA molecules were obtained, such that each molecule approximated one T cell. Patient libraries were prepared and sequenced with the same protocol used for the earlier healthy control dataset. Samples belonging to the same batch were prepared together, multiplexed and sequenced on a shared HiSeq lane. The paper's data handling went like this. MIGEC handled the raw barcoded reads, throwing out single-read molecular identifier groups before consensus assembly and CDR3 extraction. Clonotype tables were post-analysed with VDJtools, normalizing diversity by down-sampling all datasets to the smallest sample size. To correct batch-related cross-sample contamination, repertoire overlap clustering matched CDR3 amino acid sequences but not nucleotide sequences. TCRdb reworked the public reads: Q25 trimming with fastp, MiXCR clone assembly, productive beta chains retained. Rows are combined by CDR3 protein, so each entry shows the most common genes and DNA. These V and J calls are TCRdb output, not the study's own analysis. The sample table contains a few hundred thousand distinct CDR3 sequences; only one count was recorded for roughly 45% of them. The biggest ten clones account for around 10% of the sample.

TCR beta repertoires were profiled from peripheral blood of roughly twelve young patients with multiple sclerosis to demonstrate the VDJtools post-analysis software. Multiple sclerosis patients were children and adolescents aged 6 to 15 years. A distance of 20 bases separates the germline ends of V and J, which lose 5 bases and 10 bases respectively. The CDR3 runs 14 residues from the cysteine to the phenylalanine. Only the CDR3 portion is preserved as DNA: 42 bases, with reading frame beginning at the first base. This receptor was identified in a girl aged 10 to 17 with multiple sclerosis. Sequenced sample: blood. This chain joins TRBV12-3 or TRBV12-4 to TRBJ1-1; TRBD1 is perhaps the D gene, given 5 matching bases. The CDR3 protein is CASSTVGDGLRAFF. The sequenced DNA is TGTGCCAGCAGTACCGTCGGGGACGGCTTGAGAGCTTTCTTT.